A selection of T cell receptor beta chains follows, all from one sample in a study of blood T cell repertoires in COVID-19. Method: immunoSEQ multiplex PCR; TCRdb's copy keeps in-frame clones and lacks some. The sample lists about 220,000 clones, roughly 90% occurring once. Material for sequencing was PBMCs or T cells enriched from blood (not recorded which). Source of these receptors: a woman aged 25 to 39 who had recovered from COVID-19. The CDR3 runs from the conserved cysteine through the conserved F or W. D genes are given only for firm matches. The size field is filled for only some rows; it gives once, few, many or a size class.

cdr3_nt: TGTGCCAGCAGCTTAGCCCTGGGACAGGATTACCATGGCTACACCTTC; cdr3_aa: CASSLALGQDYHGYTF; v_call: TRBV7-9; d_call: TRBD1; j_call: TRBJ1-2; clone_size: .
cdr3_nt: TGCGCCAGCAGCTTCGCCGGGGGGCTGGAAGAGACCCAGTACTTC; cdr3_aa: CASSFAGGLEETQYF; v_call: TRBV5-1; d_call: .; j_call: TRBJ2-5; clone_size: .
cdr3_nt: TGTGCCAGCAGCCCGGTCCCCGCGGGAGGCTACACCTTC; cdr3_aa: CASSPVPAGGYTF; v_call: TRBV6-4; d_call: .; j_call: TRBJ1-2; clone_size: .
cdr3_nt: TGTGCCAGCAGCCAAGAGTACAGGTCCTCCTACGAGCAGTACTTC; cdr3_aa: CASSQEYRSSYEQYF; v_call: TRBV3-1/TRBV3-2; d_call: .; j_call: TRBJ2-7; clone_size: .
cdr3_nt: TGTGCCAGCAGCTCGGACAGGGGGTTATACAATGAGCAGTTCTTC; cdr3_aa: CASSSDRGLYNEQFF; v_call: TRBV7-6; d_call: TRBD1; j_call: TRBJ2-1; clone_size: .
cdr3_nt: TGTGCCAGCAGCTCACCTACCGGGACAGGGGCGAACGGGGAGCTGTTTTTT; cdr3_aa: CASSSPTGTGANGELFF; v_call: TRBV7-9; d_call: TRBD1; j_call: TRBJ2-2; clone_size: .
cdr3_nt: TGTGCCAGCAGCCCAGGGGGCGCGACTGAAGCTTTCTTT; cdr3_aa: CASSPGGATEAFF; v_call: TRBV12-3/TRBV12-4; d_call: TRBD1; j_call: TRBJ1-1; clone_size: .
cdr3_nt: TGTGCCAGCTCGGCTCGACAGGGGGCAAACATTCAGTACTTC; cdr3_aa: CASSARQGANIQYF; v_call: TRBV18; d_call: TRBD1; j_call: TRBJ2-4; clone_size: .
cdr3_nt: TGTGCCAGCAGTTACGCAGGGGGAACTAATGAAAAACTGTTTTTT; cdr3_aa: CASSYAGGTNEKLFF; v_call: TRBV6-5; d_call: TRBD1; j_call: TRBJ1-4; clone_size: .
cdr3_nt: TGTGCCAGCAGCACACACCCGAACACTGAAGCTTTCTTT; cdr3_aa: CASSTHPNTEAFF; v_call: TRBV14; d_call: .; j_call: TRBJ1-1; clone_size: .
cdr3_nt: TGTGCCAGCAGTGTGAGCCCTGTAAACTATGGCTACACCTTC; cdr3_aa: CASSVSPVNYGYTF; v_call: TRBV2; d_call: .; j_call: TRBJ1-2; clone_size: .
cdr3_nt: TGCGCCAGCAGCCAAGACCAGGGAGGAAACTATGGCTACACCTTC; cdr3_aa: CASSQDQGGNYGYTF; v_call: TRBV4-3; d_call: .; j_call: TRBJ1-2; clone_size: .
cdr3_nt: TGTGCCAGCAGTTCACTAGCGGGGCGCGAGCAGTACTTC; cdr3_aa: CASSSLAGREQYF; v_call: TRBV27; d_call: TRBD2; j_call: TRBJ2-7; clone_size: once
cdr3_nt: TGTGCCAGCAGCGGGGACAGCAACACTGAAGCTTTCTTT; cdr3_aa: CASSGDSNTEAFF; v_call: TRBV7-9; d_call: TRBD1; j_call: TRBJ1-1; clone_size: .
cdr3_nt: TGCGCCAGCAGCTATTCCGGGACTAGCGGCTCCTACGAGCAGTACTTC; cdr3_aa: CASSYSGTSGSYEQYF; v_call: TRBV4-1; d_call: TRBD2; j_call: TRBJ2-7; clone_size: .
cdr3_nt: TGTGCCAGCAGTAAGACCGGGACAGGGAACTATGGCTACACCTTC; cdr3_aa: CASSKTGTGNYGYTF; v_call: TRBV27; d_call: TRBD1; j_call: TRBJ1-2; clone_size: .
cdr3_nt: TGTGCCAGCAGCACTCGGACAGGTGATAATTCACCCCTCCACTTT; cdr3_aa: CASSTRTGDNSPLHF; v_call: TRBV9; d_call: TRBD1; j_call: TRBJ1-6; clone_size: once
cdr3_nt: TGTGCCAGCAGTCGAGGGGAGGTAGCTTTCTTT; cdr3_aa: CASSRGEVAFF; v_call: TRBV6-6; d_call: .; j_call: TRBJ1-1; clone_size: .
cdr3_nt: TGTGCCAGCAGCTTAGAACGGGCGGGCACCGGGGAGCTGTTTTTT; cdr3_aa: CASSLERAGTGELFF; v_call: TRBV7-2; d_call: .; j_call: TRBJ2-2; clone_size: many
cdr3_nt: TGTGCCAGCAGTTACCCAAACAGGGGTCAGCCCCAGCATTTT; cdr3_aa: CASSYPNRGQPQHF; v_call: TRBV6-2/TRBV6-3; d_call: TRBD1; j_call: TRBJ1-5; clone_size: .
cdr3_nt: TGCAGCGTTGGGTGGGGCTTGGACACTGAAGCTTTCTTT; cdr3_aa: CSVGWGLDTEAFF; v_call: TRBV29-1; d_call: .; j_call: TRBJ1-1; clone_size: .
cdr3_nt: TGTGCCAGCAGCCAACCTGGGCGGGTAGGAACCGGGGAGCTGTTTTTT; cdr3_aa: CASSQPGRVGTGELFF; v_call: TRBV11-1; d_call: .; j_call: TRBJ2-2; clone_size: .
cdr3_nt: TGCGCCAGCAGCCTTGACAGGTCCGACGTCCTGACTTTC; cdr3_aa: CASSLDRSDVLTF; v_call: TRBV4-3; d_call: .; j_call: TRBJ2-6; clone_size: once
cdr3_nt: TGTGCCACCAGCTCGGGCGGGGGGGCACGCAATGAGCAGTTCTTC; cdr3_aa: CATSSGGGARNEQFF; v_call: TRBV15; d_call: TRBD2; j_call: TRBJ2-1; clone_size: .
cdr3_nt: TGTGCCAGCAGTTACGAGATGAACACTGAAGCTTTCTTT; cdr3_aa: CASSYEMNTEAFF; v_call: TRBV27; d_call: .; j_call: TRBJ1-1; clone_size: .
cdr3_nt: TGTGCCAGCAGCCAGGGGGGCCGTACAGATACGCAGTATTTT; cdr3_aa: CASSQGGRTDTQYF; v_call: TRBV5-4; d_call: .; j_call: TRBJ2-3; clone_size: .
cdr3_nt: TGTGCCAGCAGCCCCGGAACAGGGCGGAATCAGCCCCAGCATTTT; cdr3_aa: CASSPGTGRNQPQHF; v_call: TRBV5-4; d_call: .; j_call: TRBJ1-5; clone_size: .
cdr3_nt: TGTGCCAGCAGCGGAGGACTAGCGGGGTACTACAATGAGCAGTTCTTC; cdr3_aa: CASSGGLAGYYNEQFF; v_call: TRBV7-9; d_call: TRBD2; j_call: TRBJ2-1; clone_size: .
cdr3_nt: TGTGCCAGCAGCTCCGGGACTAGCTCCGGGGAGCTGTTTTTT; cdr3_aa: CASSSGTSSGELFF; v_call: TRBV6-5; d_call: TRBD2; j_call: TRBJ2-2; clone_size: .
cdr3_nt: TGCGCCAGCAGCCCCAGACAGGAAAACTATGGCTACACCTTC; cdr3_aa: CASSPRQENYGYTF; v_call: TRBV4-3; d_call: .; j_call: TRBJ1-2; clone_size: .
cdr3_nt: TGTGCCAGCAGTTTCACGACAGGGGTGCAAGAGACCCAGTACTTC; cdr3_aa: CASSFTTGVQETQYF; v_call: TRBV27; d_call: TRBD1; j_call: TRBJ2-5; clone_size: .
cdr3_nt: TGTGCCAGCAGTGAAGTGGGGGCGAGGGGAGAGACCCAGTACTTC; cdr3_aa: CASSEVGARGETQYF; v_call: TRBV6-1; d_call: .; j_call: TRBJ2-5; clone_size: .
cdr3_nt: TGCGCCAGCAGCCAAGCGGCCGGGGATGGCTACACCTTC; cdr3_aa: CASSQAAGDGYTF; v_call: TRBV4-1; d_call: .; j_call: TRBJ1-2; clone_size: .
cdr3_nt: TGTGCCAGTAGTATAGGCTCCGGGACAGACTATGGCTACACCTTC; cdr3_aa: CASSIGSGTDYGYTF; v_call: TRBV19; d_call: TRBD1; j_call: TRBJ1-2; clone_size: once
cdr3_nt: TGTGCCAGCAGCCAAGACCCAGACAATGAGCAGTTCTTC; cdr3_aa: CASSQDPDNEQFF; v_call: TRBV4-2; d_call: .; j_call: TRBJ2-1; clone_size: .
cdr3_nt: TGTGCCAGCAGCTCGGAGGGGTATGGCTACACCTTC; cdr3_aa: CASSSEGYGYTF; v_call: TRBV11-2; d_call: .; j_call: TRBJ1-2; clone_size: .
cdr3_nt: TGTGCCAGCAGGCGGGACAGCAATCAGCCCCAGCATTTT; cdr3_aa: CASRRDSNQPQHF; v_call: TRBV12-3/TRBV12-4; d_call: .; j_call: TRBJ1-5; clone_size: .
cdr3_nt: TGTGCCAGCAGCCCAGGACTAGCGGGCGAGCAGTACTTC; cdr3_aa: CASSPGLAGEQYF; v_call: TRBV6-5; d_call: TRBD2; j_call: TRBJ2-7; clone_size: .
cdr3_nt: TGTGCCAGTACCCCGACAGCAGGGGAGGGAAATCAGCCCCAGCATTTT; cdr3_aa: CASTPTAGEGNQPQHF; v_call: TRBV19; d_call: .; j_call: TRBJ1-5; clone_size: .
cdr3_nt: TGCGCCAGCAGTGTCCTTAGGGGCCCTTATGGCTACACCTTC; cdr3_aa: CASSVLRGPYGYTF; v_call: TRBV10-2; d_call: .; j_call: TRBJ1-2; clone_size: .
cdr3_nt: TGTGCCAGTAGTAGGAGGGACAGAAACACTGAAGCTTTCTTT; cdr3_aa: CASSRRDRNTEAFF; v_call: TRBV19; d_call: TRBD1; j_call: TRBJ1-1; clone_size: .
cdr3_nt: TGTGCCAGTACCCTATCCCGCCGAAACACTGAAGCTTTCTTT; cdr3_aa: CASTLSRRNTEAFF; v_call: TRBV19; d_call: .; j_call: TRBJ1-1; clone_size: .
cdr3_nt: TGCGCCAGCAGCCAAGATTTAGGACGGGGCTACGAGCAGTACTTC; cdr3_aa: CASSQDLGRGYEQYF; v_call: TRBV4-3; d_call: .; j_call: TRBJ2-7; clone_size: .
cdr3_nt: TGTGCCAGCAGCTTGGGTAGGGGGCAAGAGGAGACCCAGTACTTC; cdr3_aa: CASSLGRGQEETQYF; v_call: TRBV5-8; d_call: TRBD1; j_call: TRBJ2-5; clone_size: .
cdr3_nt: TGCGCCAGCAGCTCCAGCACAGGAAACTCTGGAAACACCATATATTTT; cdr3_aa: CASSSSTGNSGNTIYF; v_call: TRBV5-1; d_call: .; j_call: TRBJ1-3; clone_size: .
cdr3_nt: TGTGCCAGCAGCCAAGATTCCGGGACAGGGGGAGCAGATACGCAGTATTTT; cdr3_aa: CASSQDSGTGGADTQYF; v_call: TRBV4-2; d_call: TRBD1; j_call: TRBJ2-3; clone_size: few
cdr3_nt: TGTGCCAGCAGCCTAAGCCACACTGAAGCTTTCTTT; cdr3_aa: CASSLSHTEAFF; v_call: TRBV7-9; d_call: .; j_call: TRBJ1-1; clone_size: .
cdr3_nt: TGTGCCAGCAGCCAAGATTGGCAGAGCACAGATACGCAGTATTTT; cdr3_aa: CASSQDWQSTDTQYF; v_call: TRBV14; d_call: .; j_call: TRBJ2-3; clone_size: .
cdr3_nt: TGTGCCAGCAGCCGACAGGGCAGAGAGACCCAGTACTTC; cdr3_aa: CASSRQGRETQYF; v_call: TRBV3-1/TRBV3-2; d_call: TRBD1; j_call: TRBJ2-5; clone_size: .
cdr3_nt: TGTGCCAGCAGTACCGGGACAGAGCACTACAATGAGCAGTTCTTC; cdr3_aa: CASSTGTEHYNEQFF; v_call: TRBV6-2/TRBV6-3; d_call: TRBD1; j_call: TRBJ2-1; clone_size: .
cdr3_nt: TGTGCCAGCAGCCGGGGGTTTAATGAAAAACTGTTTTTT; cdr3_aa: CASSRGFNEKLFF; v_call: TRBV7-2; d_call: .; j_call: TRBJ1-4; clone_size: .
cdr3_nt: TGTGCCAGCAGCCCCTCTACCCGTGAAGCTTTCTTT; cdr3_aa: CASSPSTREAFF; v_call: TRBV11-2; d_call: .; j_call: TRBJ1-1; clone_size: .
cdr3_nt: TGTGCCAGCAGCGTAGCTAGCTCGGCCGGGGAGCTGTTTTTT; cdr3_aa: CASSVASSAGELFF; v_call: TRBV9; d_call: .; j_call: TRBJ2-2; clone_size: .